The sequence of this TCR beta chain was determined in a study of T-cell memory formation after mild COVID-19. V was shortened by 3 bases and J by 4 bases, with 17 bases between the two germline ends. Germline lookup yields CDR1 DFQATT and CDR2 SNEGSKA (reference sequence). The CDR3 length is 15 residues. On this clonotype: Its antigen is as yet unknown.

General study points: Some clones that responded turned up in pre-infection memory, which suggests that cross-reactive memory joined in. Clones contracting across day 15 to 85 had a balanced CD4/CD8 profile; later expanding clones leaned CD4+.

After 5'RACE with constant-segment primers, TCR alpha and TCR beta cDNA libraries carrying sample barcodes and UMIs were obtained. TCRdb re-called the 5' RACE reads with MiXCR, one entry per CDR3 protein. Of a few hundred thousand distinct CDR3 sequences listed, under 25% are singletons. The origin of this receptor is a man aged 18 to 30 who had mild COVID-19 (a few samples of this study predate the infection). Cell type and time point are not known. The V call is TRBV20-1, the J call TRBJ2-3, with a weak D call TRBD2 (5 bases). Sequences were obtained from PBMCs or a T cell subset sorted from them (not recorded which). CDR3 DNA sequence: TGCAGTGCTAGTCGACCGGGGAAAGGGTCAGATACGCAGTATTTT. It codes for CSASRPGKGSDTQYF.